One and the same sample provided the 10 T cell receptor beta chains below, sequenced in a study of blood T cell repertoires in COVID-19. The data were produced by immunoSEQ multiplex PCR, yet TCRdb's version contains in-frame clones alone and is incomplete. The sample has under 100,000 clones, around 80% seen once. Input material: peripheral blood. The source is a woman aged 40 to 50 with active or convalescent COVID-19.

DNA of the CDR3: TGTGCCAGCAGTACTAGCCTCCTTCCCTACAATGAGCAGTTCTTC. It yields the protein CASSTSLLPYNEQFF. This chain links TRBV6-5 with TRBJ2-1; tentatively, D is TRBD2 (6 bases). The germline V gene encodes CDR1 MNHEY and CDR2 SVGAGI. The CDR3 has 15 residues. Trimming shortened V by 5 bases and J by 2 bases, and 13 bases separated the two germline ends.

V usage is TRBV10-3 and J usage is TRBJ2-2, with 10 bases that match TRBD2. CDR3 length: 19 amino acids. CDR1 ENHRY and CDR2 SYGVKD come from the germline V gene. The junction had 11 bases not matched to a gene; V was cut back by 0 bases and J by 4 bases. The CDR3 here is CAISESGPSGRSGTGELFF. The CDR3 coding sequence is TGTGCCATCAGTGAGTCTGGTCCTAGCGGGAGATCAGGCACCGGGGAGCTGTTTTTT.

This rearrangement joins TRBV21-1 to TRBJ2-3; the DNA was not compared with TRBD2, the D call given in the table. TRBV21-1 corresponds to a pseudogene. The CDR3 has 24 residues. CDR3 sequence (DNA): TGTGCCAGCAGCAAACCCACCTCTTTTACCGGGACTAGCGGGAGGGGGTGTGGCACAGATACGCAGTATTTT. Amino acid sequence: CASSKPTSFTGTSGRGCGTDTQYF.

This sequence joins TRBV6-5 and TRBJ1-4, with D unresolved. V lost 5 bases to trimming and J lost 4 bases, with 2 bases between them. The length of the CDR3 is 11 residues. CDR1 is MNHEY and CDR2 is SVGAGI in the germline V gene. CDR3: CASSHNEKLFF. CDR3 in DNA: TGTGCCAGCAGTCATAATGAAAAACTGTTTTTT.

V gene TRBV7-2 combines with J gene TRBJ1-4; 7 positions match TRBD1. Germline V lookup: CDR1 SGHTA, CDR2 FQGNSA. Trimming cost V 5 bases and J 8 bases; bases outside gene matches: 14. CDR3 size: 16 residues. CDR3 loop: CASSLRVGQGEEKLFF. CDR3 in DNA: TGTGCCAGCAGCCTAAGGGTGGGGCAGGGGGAGGAAAAACTGTTTTTT.

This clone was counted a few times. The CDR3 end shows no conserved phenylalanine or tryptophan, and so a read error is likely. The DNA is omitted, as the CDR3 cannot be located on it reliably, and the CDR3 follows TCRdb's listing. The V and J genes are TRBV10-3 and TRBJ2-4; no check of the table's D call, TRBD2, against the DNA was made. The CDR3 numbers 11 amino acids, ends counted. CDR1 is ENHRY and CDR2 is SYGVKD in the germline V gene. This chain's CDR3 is CAISESTAGED.

The CDR3 DNA follows: TGTGCCAGCAGCAATTCCGGACAGGCCTTAATATTTCAGCCCCAGCATTTT. Amino acids: CASSNSGQALIFQPQHF. This chain uses TRBV21-1 with TRBJ1-5; TRBD1 reflects the table's D call only, with no check against the DNA. TRBV21-1 is classified as a pseudogene. The CDR3 consists of 17 residues.

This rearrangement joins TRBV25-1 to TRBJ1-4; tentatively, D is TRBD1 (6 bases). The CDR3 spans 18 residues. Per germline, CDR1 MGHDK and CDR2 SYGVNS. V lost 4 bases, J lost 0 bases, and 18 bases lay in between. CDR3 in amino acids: CASSGGGEGDSTNEKLFF. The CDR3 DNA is TGTGCCAGCAGTGGGGGTGGAGAGGGGGATTCAACTAATGAAAAACTGTTTTTT.

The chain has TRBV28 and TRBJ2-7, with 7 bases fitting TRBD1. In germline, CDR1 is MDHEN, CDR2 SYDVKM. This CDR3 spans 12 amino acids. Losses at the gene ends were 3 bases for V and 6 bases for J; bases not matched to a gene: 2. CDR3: CASSFGTVEQYF. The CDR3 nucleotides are TGTGCCAGCAGTTTCGGGACAGTCGAGCAGTACTTC.

The CDR3 here is CASSLGTAYTGELFF. The DNA for the CDR3 is TGTGCCAGCAGTTTAGGGACTGCCTACACCGGGGAGCTGTTTTTT. V gene TRBV28 combines with J gene TRBJ2-2; D perhaps matches TRBD2 (6 bases). Germline V gene data show CDR1 as MDHEN and CDR2 as SYDVKM. The CDR3 runs 15 residues. Between the trimmed V and J ends, which lost 2 bases and 3 bases, there was a span of 10 bases.